What follows describes a single T cell receptor beta chain. The antigen remains undetermined. Germline V gene sequence: CDR1 SGHRS, CDR2 YFSETQ. V was clipped by 4 bases and J by 3 bases; unmatched bases: 5. There are 15 residues in the CDR3. The source of the sample is a study of T cells after yellow fever vaccination. TCRdb analysed the 5' RACE reads with MiXCR anew, one entry per CDR3 protein. Among under 300,000 distinct CDR3 sequences listed, around 7% were seen once. Study findings and constraints: Although most clonotypes did not, a small share appeared in both CD4 and CD8 compartments.

The receptor was derived from a man aged 30-40 years who received the YFV17D yellow fever vaccine. The material sequenced was CD4+ T cells sorted from PBMCs, taken 15 days after the yellow fever booster vaccination. The gene calls are TRBV5-1 and TRBJ2-1; 9 positions match TRBD1. The CDR3 here is CASSPLDRGYNEQFF. The CDR3 bases are TGCGCCAGCAGCCCTCTGGACAGGGGCTACAATGAGCAGTTCTTC.